This TCR beta chain was captured in a study of blood T cell repertoires in COVID-19. The wider study: The samples span acute and convalescent COVID-19 from the United States, Italy and Spain. T cells, B-cell-depleted T cells, or PBMCs provided the cDNA or gDNA that served as material.

V was pared by 4 bases and J by 1 base, with 4 bases of the junction left unmatched. Germline-derived CDR1 and CDR2 are SGHNT and YYREEE (reference sequence). CDR3 size: 15 residues. In the study's own analysis: Amplification with reference gene primers provided the estimates of nucleated cell counts. The protocol was immunoSEQ multiplex PCR, while the TCRdb copy is restricted to in-frame clones and leaves out a portion. V and J calls plus clone size are reproduced from that table; the DNA served to infer D and trimming. The table records 110,000 to 150,000 clones, roughly four fifths of them present only once.

This receptor was obtained from a woman aged 80 or over with acute or convalescent COVID-19. The chain is built from TRBV5-4 and TRBJ1-2; TRBD1 matches 10 bases. Sequences were obtained from peripheral blood. CDR3 in amino acids: CASSGQGVNNYGYTF. The CDR3 DNA is TGTGCCAGCAGCGGACAGGGGGTAAATAACTATGGCTACACCTTC.